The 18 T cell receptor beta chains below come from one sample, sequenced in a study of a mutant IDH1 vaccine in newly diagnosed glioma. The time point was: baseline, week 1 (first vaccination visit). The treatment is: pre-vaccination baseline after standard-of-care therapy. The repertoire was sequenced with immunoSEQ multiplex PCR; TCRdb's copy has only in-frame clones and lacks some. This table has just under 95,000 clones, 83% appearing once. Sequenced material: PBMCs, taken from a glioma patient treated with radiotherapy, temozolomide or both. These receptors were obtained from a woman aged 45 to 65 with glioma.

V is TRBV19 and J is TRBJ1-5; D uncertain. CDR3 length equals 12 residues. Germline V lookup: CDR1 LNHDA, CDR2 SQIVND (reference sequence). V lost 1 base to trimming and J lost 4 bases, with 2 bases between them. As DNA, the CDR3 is TGTGCCAGTAGTATAGGGAATCAGCCCCAGCATTTT. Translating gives CASSIGNQPQHF.

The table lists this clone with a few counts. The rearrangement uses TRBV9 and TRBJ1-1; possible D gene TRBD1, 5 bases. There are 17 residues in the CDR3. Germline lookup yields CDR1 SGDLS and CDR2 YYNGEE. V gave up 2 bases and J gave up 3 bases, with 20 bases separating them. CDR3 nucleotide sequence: TGTGCCAGCAGCGTGGAGGGGCACCCGGGGACGGACACTGAAGCTTTCTTT. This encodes CASSVEGHPGTDTEAFF.

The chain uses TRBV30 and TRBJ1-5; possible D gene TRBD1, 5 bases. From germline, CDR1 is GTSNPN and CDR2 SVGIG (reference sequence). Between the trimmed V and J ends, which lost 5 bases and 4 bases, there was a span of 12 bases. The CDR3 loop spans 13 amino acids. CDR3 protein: CAWAGTGNQPQHF. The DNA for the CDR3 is TGTGCCTGGGCTGGGACGGGTAATCAGCCCCAGCATTTT.

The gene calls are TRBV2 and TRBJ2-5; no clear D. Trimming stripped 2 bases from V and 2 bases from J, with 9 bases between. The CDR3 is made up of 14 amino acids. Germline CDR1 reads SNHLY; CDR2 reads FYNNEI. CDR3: CASSEPRQQETQYF. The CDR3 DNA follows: TGTGCCAGCAGTGAACCTCGGCAGCAAGAGACCCAGTACTTC. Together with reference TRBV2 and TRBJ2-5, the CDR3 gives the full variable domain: EPEVTQTPSHQVTQMGQEVILRCVPISNHLYFYWYRQILGQKVEFLVSFYNNEISEKSEIFDDQFSVERPDGSNFTLKIRSTKLEDSAMYFCASSEPRQQETQYFGPGTRLLVL.

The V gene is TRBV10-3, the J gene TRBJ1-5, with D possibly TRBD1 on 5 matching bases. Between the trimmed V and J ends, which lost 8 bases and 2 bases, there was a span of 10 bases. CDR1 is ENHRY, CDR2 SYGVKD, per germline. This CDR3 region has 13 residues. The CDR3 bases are TGTGCCATCGGGGGGGTGGGCAATCAGCCCCAGCATTTT. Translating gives CAIGGVGNQPQHF.

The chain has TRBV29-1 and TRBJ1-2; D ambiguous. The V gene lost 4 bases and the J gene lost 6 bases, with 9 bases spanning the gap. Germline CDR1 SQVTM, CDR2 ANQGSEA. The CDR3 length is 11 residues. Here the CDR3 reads CSVGGSDGYTF. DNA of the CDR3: TGCAGCGTTGGGGGTTCGGATGGCTACACCTTC. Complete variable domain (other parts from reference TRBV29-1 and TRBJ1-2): SAVISQKPSRDICQRGTSLTIQCQVDSQVTMMFWYRQQPGQSLTLIATANQGSEATYESGFVIDKFPISRPNLTFSTLTVSNMSPEDSSIYLCSVGGSDGYTFGSGTRLTVV.

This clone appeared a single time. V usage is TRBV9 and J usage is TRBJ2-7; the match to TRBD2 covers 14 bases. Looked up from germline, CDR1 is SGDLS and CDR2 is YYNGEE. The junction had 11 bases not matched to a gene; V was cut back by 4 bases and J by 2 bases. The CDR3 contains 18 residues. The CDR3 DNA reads TGTGCCAGCAGCCAGACTAGCGGGGGGGCCGGCGTCACCTACGAGCAGTACTTC. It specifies CASSQTSGGAGVTYEQYF.

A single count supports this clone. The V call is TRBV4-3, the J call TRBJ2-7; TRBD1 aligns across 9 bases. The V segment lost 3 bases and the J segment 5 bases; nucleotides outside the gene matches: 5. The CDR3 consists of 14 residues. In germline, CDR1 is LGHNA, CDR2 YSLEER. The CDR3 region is CASSHNRGLDEQYF. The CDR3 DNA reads TGCGCCAGCAGCCACAACAGGGGGCTCGACGAGCAGTACTTC.

The CDR3 bases are TGTGCCAGCAGCTTATTAGACACTGGGGCCAACGTCCTGACTTTC. Translated, it gives CASSLLDTGANVLTF. The V call is TRBV5-6, the J call TRBJ2-6; D not certain. The CDR3 consists of 15 residues. Germline CDR1 and CDR2: SGHDT and YYEEEE. Trimming removed 2 bases from V and 2 bases from J, with 8 bases in between.

The CDR3 reads CASSVGMERSEQFF. CDR3 bases: TGTGCCAGCAGCGTAGGTATGGAAAGGAGTGAGCAGTTCTTC. The V gene is TRBV9, the J gene TRBJ2-1; D is undetermined. Germline CDR1 SGDLS, CDR2 YYNGEE. The CDR3 consists of 14 residues. V was trimmed by 0 bases and J by 9 bases, leaving 13 bases between them.

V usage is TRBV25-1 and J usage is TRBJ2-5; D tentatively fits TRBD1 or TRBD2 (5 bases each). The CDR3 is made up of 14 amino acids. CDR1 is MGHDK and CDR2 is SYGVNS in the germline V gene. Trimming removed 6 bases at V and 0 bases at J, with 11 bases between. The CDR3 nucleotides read TGTGCCAGCAGCCCGGGGCAGAACCAAGAGACCCAGTACTTC. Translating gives CASSPGQNQETQYF.

CDR3 nucleotides: TGTGCCACCAGCATCCCCCGGGACAACCATAATGAAAAACTGTTTTTT. It encodes CATSIPRDNHNEKLFF. The chain links TRBV15 to TRBJ1-4; a possible D gene is TRBD1 (6 bases). The CDR3 extends over 16 amino acids. Germline values: CDR1 LNHNV, CDR2 YYDKDF (reference sequence). V shed 4 bases and J shed 4 bases, with 16 bases lying between them.

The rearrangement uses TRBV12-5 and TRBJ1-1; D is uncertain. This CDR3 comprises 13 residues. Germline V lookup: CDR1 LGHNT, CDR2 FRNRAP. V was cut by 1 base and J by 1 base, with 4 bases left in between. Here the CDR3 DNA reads TGTGCTAGTGGTTTGGCCCAGAACACTGAAGCTTTCTTT. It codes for CASGLAQNTEAFF. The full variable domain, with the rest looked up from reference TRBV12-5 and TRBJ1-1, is DARVTQTPRHKVTEMGQEVTMRCQPILGHNTVFWYRQTMMQGLELLAYFRNRAPLDDSGMPKDRFSAEMPDATLATLKIQPSEPRDSAVYFCASGLAQNTEAFFGQGTRLTVV.

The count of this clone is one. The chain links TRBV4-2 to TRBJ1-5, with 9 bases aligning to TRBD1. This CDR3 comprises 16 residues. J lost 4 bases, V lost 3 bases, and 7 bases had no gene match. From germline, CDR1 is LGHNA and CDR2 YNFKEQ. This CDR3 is CASSQGRDRANQPQHF. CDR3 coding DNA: TGTGCCAGCAGCCAGGGCCGGGACAGGGCAAATCAGCCCCAGCATTTT.

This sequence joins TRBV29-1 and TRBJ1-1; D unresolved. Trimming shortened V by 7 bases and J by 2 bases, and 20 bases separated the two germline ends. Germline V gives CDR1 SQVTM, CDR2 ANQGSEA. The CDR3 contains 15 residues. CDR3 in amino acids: CSGKGGLGANTEAFF. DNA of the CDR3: TGCAGCGGAAAGGGAGGTCTTGGAGCAAACACTGAAGCTTTCTTT.

The chain's CDR3 is CASRRDRDTGELFF. CDR3 in DNA: TGTGCCAGCCGACGGGACAGGGACACCGGGGAGCTGTTTTTT. V usage is TRBV6-1 and J usage is TRBJ2-2; 9 positions match TRBD1. Trimming took 8 bases from V and 3 from J; bases not matched to a gene: 4. This CDR3 is 14 amino acids long. CDR1 is MNHNS, CDR2 SASEGT, per germline.

The CDR3: CASSTSGQGLTEAFF. CDR3 sequence (DNA): TGTGCCAGCAGCACAAGCGGACAGGGTTTGACTGAAGCTTTCTTT. This sequence joins TRBV25-1 and TRBJ1-1; 8 bases align to TRBD1. Trimming at V came to 6 bases and at J to 5 bases, leaving 11 bases not matched to a gene. This CDR3 has 15 amino acids. From germline, CDR1 is MGHDK and CDR2 SYGVNS.

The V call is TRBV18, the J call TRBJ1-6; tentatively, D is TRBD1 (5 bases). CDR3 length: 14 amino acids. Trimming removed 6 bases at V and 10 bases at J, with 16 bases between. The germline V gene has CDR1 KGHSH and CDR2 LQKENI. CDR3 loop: CASSGAGWRSPLHF. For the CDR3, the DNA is TGTGCCAGCTCTGGGGCAGGGTGGCGCTCACCCCTCCACTTT. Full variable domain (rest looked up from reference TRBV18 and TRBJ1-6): NAGVMQNPRHLVRRRGQEARLRCSPMKGHSHVYWYRQLPEEGLKFMVYLQKENIIDESGMPKERFSAEFPKEGPSILRIQQVVRGDSAAYFCASSGAGWRSPLHFGNGTRLTVT.